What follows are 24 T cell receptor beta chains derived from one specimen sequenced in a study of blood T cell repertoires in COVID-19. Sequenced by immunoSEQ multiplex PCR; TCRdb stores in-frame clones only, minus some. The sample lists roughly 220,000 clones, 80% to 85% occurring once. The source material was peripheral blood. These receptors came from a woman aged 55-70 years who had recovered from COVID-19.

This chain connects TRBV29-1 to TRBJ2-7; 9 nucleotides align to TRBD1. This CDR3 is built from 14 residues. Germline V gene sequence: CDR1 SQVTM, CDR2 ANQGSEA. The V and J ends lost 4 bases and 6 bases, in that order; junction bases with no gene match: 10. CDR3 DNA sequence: TGCAGCGTTGGGGGCGGACAGGGGCTAATCGAGCAGTACTTC. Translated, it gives CSVGGGQGLIEQYF.

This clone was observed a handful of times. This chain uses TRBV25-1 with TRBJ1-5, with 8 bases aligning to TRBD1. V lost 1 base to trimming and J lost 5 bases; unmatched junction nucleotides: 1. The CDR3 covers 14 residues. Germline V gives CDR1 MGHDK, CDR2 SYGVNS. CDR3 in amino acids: CASSELDRDQPQHF. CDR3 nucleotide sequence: TGTGCCAGCAGTGAATTGGACAGGGATCAGCCCCAGCATTTT.

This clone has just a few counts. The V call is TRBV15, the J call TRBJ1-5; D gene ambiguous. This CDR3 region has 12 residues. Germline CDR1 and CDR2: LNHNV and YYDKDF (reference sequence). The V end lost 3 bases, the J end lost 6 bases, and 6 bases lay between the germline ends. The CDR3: CATSSSGQPQHF. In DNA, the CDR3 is TGTGCCACCAGCAGTTCGGGTCAGCCCCAGCATTTT. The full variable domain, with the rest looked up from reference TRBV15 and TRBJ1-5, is DAMVIQNPRYQVTQFGKPVTLSCSQTLNHNVMYWYQQKSSQAPKLLFHYYDKDFNNEADTPDNFQSRRPNTSFCFLDIRSPGLGDTAMYLCATSSSGQPQHFGDGTRLSIL.

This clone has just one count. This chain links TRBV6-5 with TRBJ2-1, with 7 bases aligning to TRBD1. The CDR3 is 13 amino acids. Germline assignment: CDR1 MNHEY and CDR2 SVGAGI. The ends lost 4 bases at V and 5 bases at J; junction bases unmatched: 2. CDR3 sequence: CASSWDRDNEQFF. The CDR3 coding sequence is TGTGCCAGCAGTTGGGACAGAGACAATGAGCAGTTCTTC.

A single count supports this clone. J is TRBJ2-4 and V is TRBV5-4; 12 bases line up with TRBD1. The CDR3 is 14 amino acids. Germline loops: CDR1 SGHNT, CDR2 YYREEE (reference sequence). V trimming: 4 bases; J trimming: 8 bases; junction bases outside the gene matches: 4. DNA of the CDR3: TGTGCCAGCAGCCAGGGGACAGGGGGCTACATTCAGTACTTC. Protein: CASSQGTGGYIQYF.

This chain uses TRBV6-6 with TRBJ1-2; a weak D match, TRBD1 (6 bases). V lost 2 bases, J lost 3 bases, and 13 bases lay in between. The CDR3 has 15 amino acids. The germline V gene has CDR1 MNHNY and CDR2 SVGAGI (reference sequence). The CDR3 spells CASSYNLGGDYGYTF. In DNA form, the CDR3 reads TGTGCCAGCAGTTACAACCTAGGGGGAGACTATGGCTACACCTTC.

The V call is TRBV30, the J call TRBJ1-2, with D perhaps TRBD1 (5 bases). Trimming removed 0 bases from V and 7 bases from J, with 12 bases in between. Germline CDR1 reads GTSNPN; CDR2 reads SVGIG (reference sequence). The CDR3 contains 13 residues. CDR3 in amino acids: CAWSVGGFGGYTF. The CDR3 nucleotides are TGTGCCTGGAGTGTGGGGGGGTTTGGTGGCTACACCTTC.

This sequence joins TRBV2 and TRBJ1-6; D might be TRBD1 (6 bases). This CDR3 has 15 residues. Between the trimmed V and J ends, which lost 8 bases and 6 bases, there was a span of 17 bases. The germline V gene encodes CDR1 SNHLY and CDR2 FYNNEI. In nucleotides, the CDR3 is TGTGCCAGCCGTATCACGGGACAATGTAATTCACCCCTCCACTTT. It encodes CASRITGQCNSPLHF.

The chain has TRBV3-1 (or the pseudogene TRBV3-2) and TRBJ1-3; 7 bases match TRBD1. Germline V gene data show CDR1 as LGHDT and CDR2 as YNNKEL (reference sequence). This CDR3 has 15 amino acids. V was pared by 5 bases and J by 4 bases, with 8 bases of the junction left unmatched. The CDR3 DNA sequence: TGTGCCAGCAGCGTGGGACAGAGAGACGGAAACACCATATATTTT. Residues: CASSVGQRDGNTIYF.

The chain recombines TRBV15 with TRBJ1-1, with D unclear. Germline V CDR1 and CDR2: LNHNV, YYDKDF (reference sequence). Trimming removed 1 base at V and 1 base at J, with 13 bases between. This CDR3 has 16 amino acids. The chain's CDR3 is CATSRGAATGNTEAFF. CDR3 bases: TGTGCCACCAGCAGAGGAGCGGCCACGGGGAACACTGAAGCTTTCTTT.

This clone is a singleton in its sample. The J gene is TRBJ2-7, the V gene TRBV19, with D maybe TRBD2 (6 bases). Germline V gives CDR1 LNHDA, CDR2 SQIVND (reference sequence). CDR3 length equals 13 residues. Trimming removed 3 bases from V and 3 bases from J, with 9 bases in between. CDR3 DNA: TGTGCCAGTAGTATCGGCGGGATCTACGAGCAGTACTTC. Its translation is CASSIGGIYEQYF.

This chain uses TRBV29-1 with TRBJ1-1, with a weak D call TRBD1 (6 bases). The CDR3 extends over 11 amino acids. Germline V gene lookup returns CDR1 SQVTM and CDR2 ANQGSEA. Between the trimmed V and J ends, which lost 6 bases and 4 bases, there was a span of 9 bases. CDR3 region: CSVRGITEAFF. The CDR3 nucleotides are TGCAGCGTAAGGGGGATCACTGAAGCTTTCTTT.

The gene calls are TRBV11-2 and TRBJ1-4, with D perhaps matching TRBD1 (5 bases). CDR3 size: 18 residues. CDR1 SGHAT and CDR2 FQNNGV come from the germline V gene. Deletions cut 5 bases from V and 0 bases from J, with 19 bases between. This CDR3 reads CASSHAQDNSATNEKLFF. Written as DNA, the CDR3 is TGTGCCAGCAGCCACGCTCAGGACAACTCCGCAACTAATGAAAAACTGTTTTTT.

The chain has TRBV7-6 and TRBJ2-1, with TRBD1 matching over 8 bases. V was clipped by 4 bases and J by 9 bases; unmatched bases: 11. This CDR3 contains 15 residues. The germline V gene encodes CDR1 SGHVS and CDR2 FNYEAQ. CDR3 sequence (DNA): TGTGCCAGCAGCTACCGGGACAGGCTGGGAGGTGAGCAGTTCTTC. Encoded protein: CASSYRDRLGGEQFF.

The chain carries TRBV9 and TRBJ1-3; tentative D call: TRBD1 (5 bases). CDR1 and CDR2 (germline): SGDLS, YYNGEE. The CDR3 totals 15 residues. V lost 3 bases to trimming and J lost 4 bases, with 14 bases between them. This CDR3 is CASSGGGSWGNTIYF. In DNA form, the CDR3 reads TGTGCCAGCAGCGGCGGGGGGAGTTGGGGAAACACCATATATTTT.

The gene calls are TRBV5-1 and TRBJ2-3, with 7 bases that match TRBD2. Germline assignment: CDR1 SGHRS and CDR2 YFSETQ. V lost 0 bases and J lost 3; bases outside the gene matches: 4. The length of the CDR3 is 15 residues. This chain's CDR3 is CASSLAVGGTDTQYF. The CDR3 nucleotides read TGCGCCAGCAGCTTGGCCGTCGGGGGGACAGATACGCAGTATTTT.

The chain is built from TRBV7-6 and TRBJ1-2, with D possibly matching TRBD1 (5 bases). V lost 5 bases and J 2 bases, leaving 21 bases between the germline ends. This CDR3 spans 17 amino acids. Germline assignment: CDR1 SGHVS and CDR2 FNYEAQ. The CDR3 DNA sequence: TGTGCCAGCAGCGCAAATTACAGGAGTTTCGAAAACTATGGCTACACCTTC. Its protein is CASSANYRSFENYGYTF.

Here the CDR3 reads CASGESGGADTDTQYF. The CDR3 coding sequence is TGTGCTAGTGGGGAGAGCGGGGGGGCTGACACAGATACGCAGTATTTT. The V gene is TRBV12-5, the J gene TRBJ2-3, with TRBD2 matching 10 bases. Germline loops: CDR1 LGHNT, CDR2 FRNRAP. This CDR3 contains 16 residues. V trimming: 6 bases; J trimming: 2 bases; junction bases outside the gene matches: 8.

The CDR3 bases are TGTGCCAGTCCTAGCGGGGAAGGGACCCAGTACTTC. Translated: CASPSGEGTQYF. The chain has TRBV2 and TRBJ2-5; 9 bases match TRBD2. The CDR3 totals 12 residues. Per the germline V gene, CDR1 is SNHLY and CDR2 is FYNNEI. V gave up 9 bases and J gave up 7 bases; unmatched junction bases: 6.

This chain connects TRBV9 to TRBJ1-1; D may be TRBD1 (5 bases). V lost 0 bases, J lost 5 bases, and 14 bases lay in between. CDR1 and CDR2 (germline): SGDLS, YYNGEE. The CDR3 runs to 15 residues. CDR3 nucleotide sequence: TGTGCCAGCAGCGTAGGTAGTCAGGGCACAACTGAAGCTTTCTTT. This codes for CASSVGSQGTTEAFF.

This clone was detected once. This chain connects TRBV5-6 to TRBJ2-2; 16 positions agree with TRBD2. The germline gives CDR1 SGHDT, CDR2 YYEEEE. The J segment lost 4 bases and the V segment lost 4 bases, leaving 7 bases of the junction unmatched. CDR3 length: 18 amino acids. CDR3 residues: CASSEGLAGGPSTGELFF. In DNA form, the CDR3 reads TGTGCCAGCAGCGAGGGACTAGCGGGGGGGCCGAGCACCGGGGAGCTGTTTTTT.

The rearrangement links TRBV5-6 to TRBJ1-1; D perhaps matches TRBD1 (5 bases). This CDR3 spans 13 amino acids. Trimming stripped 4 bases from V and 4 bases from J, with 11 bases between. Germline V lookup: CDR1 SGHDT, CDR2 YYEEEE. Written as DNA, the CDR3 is TGTGCCAGCAGCATACCCGGGGGCACTGAAGCTTTCTTT. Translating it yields CASSIPGGTEAFF.

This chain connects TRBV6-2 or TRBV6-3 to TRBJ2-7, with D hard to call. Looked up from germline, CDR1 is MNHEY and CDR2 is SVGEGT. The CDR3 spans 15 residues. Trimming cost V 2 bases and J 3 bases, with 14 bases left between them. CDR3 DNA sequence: TGTGCCAGCAGTTACAGAAAGTCCCCGCGCTACGAGCAGTACTTC. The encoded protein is CASSYRKSPRYEQYF.

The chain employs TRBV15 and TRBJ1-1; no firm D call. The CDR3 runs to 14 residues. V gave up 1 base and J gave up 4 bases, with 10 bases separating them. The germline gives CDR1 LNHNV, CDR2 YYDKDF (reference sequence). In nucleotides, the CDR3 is TGTGCCACCAGCAGAGCCGCGGTTAGCACTGAAGCTTTCTTT. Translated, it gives CATSRAAVSTEAFF. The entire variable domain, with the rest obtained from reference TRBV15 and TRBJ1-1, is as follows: DAMVIQNPRYQVTQFGKPVTLSCSQTLNHNVMYWYQQKSSQAPKLLFHYYDKDFNNEADTPDNFQSRRPNTSFCFLDIRSPGLGDTAMYLCATSRAAVSTEAFFGQGTRLTVV.